Below are 5 T cell receptor beta chains sequenced from a single sample in a study of patients and donors after allogeneic stem cell transplantation. TCRdb analysed the RT-PCR reads with MiXCR anew, one entry per CDR3 protein. Here the sample spans hundreds of thousands of distinct CDR3 sequences, 16% being singletons. The sample comprised blood, either unsorted or a sorted T cell fraction (not recorded which). The source is a human donor who was either an allogeneic HSCT recipient or a stem cell or donor lymphocyte infusion donor (not recorded which). It is not recorded whose cells these are; they may come from a transplant donor.

A remark on this clonotype: Possible read error: a much larger clone is one base away. The V call is TRBV10-3, the J call TRBJ2-2; D is ambiguous. V lost 5 bases and J 1 base, leaving 5 bases between the germline ends. CDR3 length: 13 residues. Per the germline V gene, CDR1 is ENHRY and CDR2 is SYGVKD. The CDR3 DNA reads TGTGCCATCAGTTATGGGAACACCGGGGAGCTGTTTTTT. Translation: CAISYGNTGELFF.

Ten or more counts support this clonotype. The rearrangement joins TRBV12-3 or TRBV12-4 to TRBJ2-1; 9 bases align to TRBD1. The CDR3 loop spans 16 amino acids. The J segment lost 6 bases and the V segment lost 3 bases, leaving 9 bases of the junction unmatched. The CDR3 nucleotides are TGTGCCAGCAGTTTGGCCGGGACAGGGCGATCCAATGAGCAGTTCTTC. As protein: CASSLAGTGRSNEQFF.

The rearrangement joins TRBV4-1 to TRBJ2-7; no clear D. V was cut by 1 base and J by 5 bases, with 12 bases left in between. Germline V lookup: CDR1 MGHRA, CDR2 YSYEKL. This CDR3 has 14 amino acids. The CDR3 sequence is CASSQAFQANEQYF. CDR3 DNA: TGCGCCAGCAGCCAAGCTTTCCAGGCCAACGAGCAGTACTTC.

This clonotype has more than one count but fewer than ten. The rearrangement links TRBV20-1 to TRBJ2-7; 10 positions agree with TRBD2. This CDR3 has 13 amino acids. The V and J ends lost 5 bases and 3 bases, in that order; junction bases with no gene match: 4. The germline V gene has CDR1 DFQATT and CDR2 SNEGSKA (reference sequence). The CDR3 spells CSALLAGDYEQYF. DNA of the CDR3: TGCAGTGCTCTTCTAGCGGGGGACTACGAGCAGTACTTC.

This chain links TRBV29-1 with TRBJ2-3, with D perhaps matching TRBD2 (6 bases). Germline CDR1 and CDR2: SQVTM and ANQGSEA. This CDR3 region has 14 residues. CDR3 loop: CTSVWRDSTDTQYF. CDR3 sequence (DNA): TGCACCTCTGTATGGAGGGACAGCACAGATACGCAGTATTTT.